These T cell receptor beta chains were read from a single sample in a study of cytomegalovirus exposure and HLA in healthy donors. Some clones are missing from TCRdb's copy, which holds only in-frame ones; the method was immunoSEQ multiplex PCR. The sample has roughly 190,000 clones, over 70% seen once. Sequences were obtained from PBMCs. These TCRs come from a man between 45 and 60 years old in good health and CMV-seronegative. The CDR3 runs from the conserved cysteine through the conserved F or W. The D gene is left open where the match is weak. Rows give clone size only sometimes, using once, few, many, or a class for an expanded clone.

d_call	v_call	clone_size	j_call	cdr3_aa	cdr3_nt
NA	TRBV30	NA	TRBJ1-2	CAWTGEGGYTF	TGTGCCTGGACCGGGGAGGGAGGCTACACCTTC
TRBD1	TRBV10-3	once	TRBJ2-7	CAISDGQGRSYEQYF	TGTGCCATCAGCGATGGACAGGGACGGTCCTACGAGCAGTACTTC
TRBD2	TRBV5-1	once	TRBJ2-1	CASSLAQRGSYNEQFF	TGCGCCAGCAGCTTGGCACAGCGGGGATCCTACAATGAGCAGTTCTTC
TRBD1	TRBV6-5	NA	TRBJ2-7	CASSTGTGGRRQYF	TGTGCCAGCAGCACCGGGACAGGGGGTCGAAGGCAGTACTTC
TRBD1	TRBV4-1	once	TRBJ1-4	CASSHLGQGATNEKLFF	TGCGCCAGCAGCCACCTCGGACAGGGGGCAACTAATGAAAAACTGTTTTTT
NA	TRBV29-1	NA	TRBJ1-1	CSVGRFGTEAFF	TGCAGCGTTGGGCGGTTCGGCACTGAAGCTTTCTTT
TRBD2	TRBV9	NA	TRBJ2-5	CASSNTLGGEETQYF	TGTGCCAGCAGCAACACATTGGGGGGGGAAGAGACCCAGTACTTC
TRBD1	TRBV2	NA	TRBJ1-1	CASSLPTGTVNTEAFF	TGTGCCAGCAGTCTACCAACCGGGACAGTGAACACTGAAGCTTTCTTT
NA	TRBV5-1	NA	TRBJ2-3	CASSTGKSTDTQYF	TGCGCCAGCAGCACAGGGAAAAGCACAGATACGCAGTATTTT
NA	TRBV19	NA	TRBJ1-2	CASSSLGGDGYTF	TGTGCCAGTAGTTCCCTCGGGGGGGATGGCTACACCTTC
NA	TRBV4-1	NA	TRBJ2-1	CASSRGGLSYNEQFF	TGCGCCAGCAGTAGAGGTGGACTCTCCTACAATGAGCAGTTCTTC
NA	TRBV19	NA	TRBJ1-4	CASSTSDSTNEKLFF	TGTGCCAGTAGTACCTCAGATTCAACTAATGAAAAACTGTTTTTT
TRBD1	TRBV2	NA	TRBJ1-4	CATRDSGEKLFF	TGTGCCACACGGGACAGCGGTGAAAAACTGTTTTTT
NA	TRBV6-1	NA	TRBJ1-3	CASQGLKGNTIYF	TGTGCCAGCCAGGGGCTTAAAGGAAACACCATATATTTT
TRBD1	TRBV11-2	NA	TRBJ1-2	CASSLSQGLNYGYTF	TGTGCCAGCAGCTTATCACAGGGGCTTAACTATGGCTACACCTTC
NA	TRBV29-1	NA	TRBJ1-1	CSVSQGVTEAFF	TGCAGCGTCTCACAGGGAGTAACTGAAGCTTTCTTT
NA	TRBV30	NA	TRBJ1-1	CAWSVEDPNTEAFF	TGTGCCTGGAGTGTTGAGGATCCGAACACTGAAGCTTTCTTT
NA	TRBV11-2	NA	TRBJ1-3	CASSFNGISGNTIYF	TGTGCCAGCAGCTTTAACGGGATATCTGGAAACACCATATATTTT
NA	TRBV7-2	NA	TRBJ2-3	CASSTRQTFTDTQYF	TGTGCCAGCAGCACACGACAAACGTTCACAGATACGCAGTATTTT
NA	TRBV5-6	NA	TRBJ1-6	CASSSSARARNSPLHF	TGTGCCAGCAGCTCCTCCGCCAGGGCTCGTAATTCACCCCTCCACTTT
NA	TRBV7-2	NA	TRBJ1-5	CASSSGQLVRNQPQHF	TGTGCCAGCAGCTCCGGCCAGCTAGTAAGAAATCAGCCCCAGCATTTT
TRBD1	TRBV7-2	NA	TRBJ2-1	CASTYRDRGNNEQFF	TGTGCCAGCACTTACCGGGACAGGGGGAACAATGAGCAGTTCTTC
TRBD1	TRBV2	NA	TRBJ1-6	CASSDPGGFNSPLHF	TGTGCCAGCAGTGACCCAGGGGGCTTCAATTCACCCCTCCACTTT
NA	TRBV14	once	TRBJ1-1	CASSQVGGYTEAFF	TGTGCCAGCAGCCAAGTTGGGGGGTACACTGAAGCTTTCTTT
TRBD1	TRBV2	few	TRBJ2-7	CASSGTGSSYEQYF	TGTGCCAGCAGTGGGACAGGGAGTTCCTACGAGCAGTACTTC
NA	TRBV9	NA	TRBJ1-1	CASSEDTLNTEAFF	TGTGCCAGCAGCGAGGACACACTGAACACTGAAGCTTTCTTT
TRBD2	TRBV19	NA	TRBJ2-7	CAQTGGESSYEQYF	TGTGCCCAGACGGGAGGGGAAAGCTCCTACGAGCAGTACTTC
NA	TRBV29-1	NA	TRBJ2-5	CSGTHITQYF	TGCAGCGGCACCCACATTACCCAGTACTTC
NA	TRBV6-7	NA	TRBJ2-7	CASSQIDYEQYF	TGTGCCAGCAGTCAGATTGACTACGAGCAGTACTTC